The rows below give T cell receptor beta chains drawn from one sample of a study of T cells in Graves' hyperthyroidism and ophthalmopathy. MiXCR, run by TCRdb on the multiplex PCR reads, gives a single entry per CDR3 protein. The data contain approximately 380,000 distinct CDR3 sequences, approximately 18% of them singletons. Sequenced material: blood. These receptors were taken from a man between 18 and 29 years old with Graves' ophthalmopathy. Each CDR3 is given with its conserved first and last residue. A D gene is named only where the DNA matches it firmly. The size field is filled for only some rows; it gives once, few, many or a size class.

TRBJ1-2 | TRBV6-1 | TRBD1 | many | TGTGCCAGCAGCCGGGACAGCTATGGCTACACCTTC | CASSRDSYGYTF
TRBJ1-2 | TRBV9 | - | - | TGTGCCAGCGGCCCCAACCCGGGAGGCACCTTC | CASGPNPGGTF
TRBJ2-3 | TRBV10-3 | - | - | TGTGCCATCTGGGGCCCCAGCACAGATACGCAGTATTTT | CAIWGPSTDTQYF
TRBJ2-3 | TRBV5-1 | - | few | TGCGCCAGCAGCTTGGACGGGGAGGCCAATACGCAGTATTTT | CASSLDGEANTQYF
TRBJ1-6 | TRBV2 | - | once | TGTGCCAGCAGTGAAAGGTATCGGGGAGGCGCCAAGAATTCACCCCTCCACTTT | CASSERYRGGAKNSPLHF
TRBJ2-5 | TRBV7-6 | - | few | TGTGCCAGCAGCTTATCTACGGAAGAGACCCAGTACTTC | CASSLSTEETQYF
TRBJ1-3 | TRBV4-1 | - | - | TGCGCCAGCAGCCGTCTAAAAATGGTTGAGAACACCATATATTTT | CASSRLKMVENTIYF
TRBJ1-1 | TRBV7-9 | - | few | TGTGCCAGCAGCTTAGCCCAGCCGAACACTGAAGCTTTCTTT | CASSLAQPNTEAFF
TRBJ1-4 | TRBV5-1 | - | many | TGCGCCAGCAGCTTGGCAGCTGCAACTAATGAAAAACTGTTTTTT | CASSLAAATNEKLFF
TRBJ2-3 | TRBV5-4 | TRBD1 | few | TGTGCCAGCAGCTTGGAAGAGACAGGGGGCGCGTCAGATACGCAGTATTTT | CASSLEETGGASDTQYF
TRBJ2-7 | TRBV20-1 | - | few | TGCAGTGCTAGCGAGCAGTACTTC | CSASEQYF
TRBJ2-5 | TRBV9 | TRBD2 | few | TGTGCCAGCAGCGCGGGACTAGCGGGGACCAGGGTAGAGACCCAGTACTTC | CASSAGLAGTRVETQYF
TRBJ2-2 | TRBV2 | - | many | TGTGCCAGCAGAAAAAGGGGGGAGCTGTTTTTT | CASRKRGELFF
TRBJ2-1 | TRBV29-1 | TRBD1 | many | TGCAGCGTCGAACTAGTACAGGGGGCAAGTGAGCAGTTCTTC | CSVELVQGASEQFF
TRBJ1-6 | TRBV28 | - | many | TGTGCCAGCAGTTTCGGGGGGGCGAATTCACCCCTCCACTTT | CASSFGGANSPLHF
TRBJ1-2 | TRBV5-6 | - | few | TGTGCCAGCAGCTTGTACCAGGGCTCGTGCACCTTC | CASSLYQGSCTF